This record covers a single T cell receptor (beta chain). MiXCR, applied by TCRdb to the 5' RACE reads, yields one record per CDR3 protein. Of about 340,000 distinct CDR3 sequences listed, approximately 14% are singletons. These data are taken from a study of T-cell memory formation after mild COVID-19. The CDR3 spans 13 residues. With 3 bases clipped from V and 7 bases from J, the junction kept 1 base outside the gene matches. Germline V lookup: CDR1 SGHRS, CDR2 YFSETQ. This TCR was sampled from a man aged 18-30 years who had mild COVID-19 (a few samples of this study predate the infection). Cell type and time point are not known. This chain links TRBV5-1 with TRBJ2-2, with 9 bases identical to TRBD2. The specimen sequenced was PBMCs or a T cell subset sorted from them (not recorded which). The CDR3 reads CASSSLAGGELFF. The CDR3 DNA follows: TGCGCCAGCAGCTCACTAGCGGGCGGGGAGCTGTTTTTT.